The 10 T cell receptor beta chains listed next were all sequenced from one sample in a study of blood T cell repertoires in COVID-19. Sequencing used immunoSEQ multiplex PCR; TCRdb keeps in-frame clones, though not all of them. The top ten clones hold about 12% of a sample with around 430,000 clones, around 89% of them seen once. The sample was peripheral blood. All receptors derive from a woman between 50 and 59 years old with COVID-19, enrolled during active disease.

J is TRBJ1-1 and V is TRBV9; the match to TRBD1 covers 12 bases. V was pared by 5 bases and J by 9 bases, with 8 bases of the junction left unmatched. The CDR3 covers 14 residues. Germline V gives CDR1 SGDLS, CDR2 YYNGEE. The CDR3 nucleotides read TGTGCCAGCAGGGCCGAGGGACAGGGGGCCAAAGCTTTCTTT. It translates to CASRAEGQGAKAFF.

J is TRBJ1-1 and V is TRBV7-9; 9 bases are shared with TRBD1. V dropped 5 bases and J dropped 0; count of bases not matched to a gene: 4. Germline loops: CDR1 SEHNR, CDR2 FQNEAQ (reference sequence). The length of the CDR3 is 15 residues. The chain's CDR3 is CASSPQGALNTEAFF. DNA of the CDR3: TGTGCCAGCAGCCCACAGGGGGCCCTGAACACTGAAGCTTTCTTT. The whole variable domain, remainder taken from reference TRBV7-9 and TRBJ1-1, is DTGVSQNPRHKITKRGQNVTFRCDPISEHNRLYWYRQTLGQGPEFLTYFQNEAQLEKSRLLSDRFSAERPKGSFSTLEIQRTEQGDSAMYLCASSPQGALNTEAFFGQGTRLTVV.

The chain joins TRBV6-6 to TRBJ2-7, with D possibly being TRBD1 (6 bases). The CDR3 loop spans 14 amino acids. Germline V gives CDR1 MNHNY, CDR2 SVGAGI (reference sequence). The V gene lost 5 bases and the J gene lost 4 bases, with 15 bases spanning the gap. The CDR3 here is CASSGGQPLYEQYF. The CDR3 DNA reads TGTGCCAGCAGTGGTGGACAGCCCTTATACGAGCAGTACTTC.

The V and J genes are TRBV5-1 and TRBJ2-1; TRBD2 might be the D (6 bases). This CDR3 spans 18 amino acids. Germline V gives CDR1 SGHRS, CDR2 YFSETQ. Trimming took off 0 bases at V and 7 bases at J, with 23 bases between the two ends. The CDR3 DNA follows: TGCGCCAGCAGCTTGGTTGCGGGAACGTCGCCAGCGTGGAATGAGCAGTTCTTC. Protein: CASSLVAGTSPAWNEQFF.

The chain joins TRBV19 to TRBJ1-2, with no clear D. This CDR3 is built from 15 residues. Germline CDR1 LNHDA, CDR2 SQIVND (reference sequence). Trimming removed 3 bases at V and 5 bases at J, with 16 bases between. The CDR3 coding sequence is TGTGCCAGTAGTATTTCCGAGTCGGGATTTTATGGCTACACCTTC. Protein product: CASSISESGFYGYTF.

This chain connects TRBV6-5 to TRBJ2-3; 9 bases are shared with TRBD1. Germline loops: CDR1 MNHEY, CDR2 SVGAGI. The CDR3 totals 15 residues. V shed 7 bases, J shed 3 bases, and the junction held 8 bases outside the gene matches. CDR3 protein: CASTSTGGKTDTQYF. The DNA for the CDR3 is TGTGCCAGCACCTCTACAGGGGGCAAGACAGATACGCAGTATTTT.

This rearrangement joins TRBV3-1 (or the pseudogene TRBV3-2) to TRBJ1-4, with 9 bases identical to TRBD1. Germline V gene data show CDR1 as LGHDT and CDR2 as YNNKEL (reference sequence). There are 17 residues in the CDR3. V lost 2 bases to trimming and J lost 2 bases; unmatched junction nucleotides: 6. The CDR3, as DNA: TGTGCCAGCAGCCAATGGGGACAGGGTGAGACTAATGAAAAACTGTTTTTT. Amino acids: CASSQWGQGETNEKLFF.

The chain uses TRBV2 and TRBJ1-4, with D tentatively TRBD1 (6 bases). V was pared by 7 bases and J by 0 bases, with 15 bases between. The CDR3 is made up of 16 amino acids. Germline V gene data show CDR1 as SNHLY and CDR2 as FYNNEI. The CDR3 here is CASKRTALSTNEKLFF. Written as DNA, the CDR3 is TGTGCCAGCAAGAGGACAGCCCTTTCAACTAATGAAAAACTGTTTTTT.

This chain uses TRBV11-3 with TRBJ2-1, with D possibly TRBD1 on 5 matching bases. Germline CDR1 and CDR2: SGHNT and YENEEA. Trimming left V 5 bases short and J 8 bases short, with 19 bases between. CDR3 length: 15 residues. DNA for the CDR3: TGTGCCAGCAGCCCCGGCGCAGGGAACGCTGATGAGCAGTTCTTC. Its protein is CASSPGAGNADEQFF.

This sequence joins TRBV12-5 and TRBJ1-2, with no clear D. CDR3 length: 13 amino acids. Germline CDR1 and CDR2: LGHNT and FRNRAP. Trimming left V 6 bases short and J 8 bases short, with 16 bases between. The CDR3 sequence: CASGQGSWRGYTF. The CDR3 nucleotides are TGTGCTAGTGGCCAAGGTTCTTGGAGAGGCTACACCTTC.